This T cell receptor (beta chain) derives from a study of OX40 agonist ivuxolimab in advanced cancers. Study-level information: Enrolled patients in dose escalation had cancers that were hepatocellular carcinoma, melanoma, renal cell or head and neck cancer. Participants, 75% to 90% male, averaged 60 years of age, ranging from about 23 to 80.

Trimming removed 5 bases from V and 5 bases from J, with 11 bases in between. The CDR3 is 13 amino acids. The germline gives CDR1 SGHTA, CDR2 FQGTGA. Whole-study results and caveats: More expanded clones were found, on average, in CD8+ than in CD4+ T cells.

Some clones are missing from TCRdb's copy, which holds only in-frame ones; the method was immunoSEQ multiplex PCR. Among some 83,000 clones listed, 85% to 95% were seen once. Comments on this clone: The target antigen is unknown.

This clonotype originated in an adult with an advanced solid tumor such as melanoma, head and neck, liver or kidney cancer. This chain joins TRBV7-3 and TRBJ2-3, with D uncertain. The sequencing used CD4+ or CD8+ T cells sorted from blood, collected in a trial of the OX40 agonist ivuxolimab. CDR3 nucleotides: TGTGCCAGCAGCCCCCGCCCCTTAGATACGCAGTATTTT. Its protein is CASSPRPLDTQYF.